The 25 T cell receptor beta chains in this list originate from one sample, sequenced in a study of PD-L1 blockade in urothelial cancer. Sequenced by immunoSEQ multiplex PCR; TCRdb stores in-frame clones only, minus some. Of some 79,000 clones listed, roughly 82% are singletons. The sequencing used PBMCs, collected around atezolizumab (anti-PD-L1) treatment. Every receptor here comes from a man between 65 and 79 years old with urothelial cancer.

The chain recombines TRBV4-1 with TRBJ2-3; 10 nucleotides agree with TRBD2. The germline CDR1 and CDR2 sequences are MGHRA and YSYEKL. After removal of 8 bases from V and 0 bases from J, the junction contained 2 bases not matched to a gene. The CDR3 length is 14 residues. This chain's CDR3 is CASATSGSTDTQYF. Written as DNA, the CDR3 is TGCGCCAGCGCGACTAGCGGGAGCACAGATACGCAGTATTTT.

The chain links TRBV27 to TRBJ2-2; TRBD1 is a possible D gene (6 bases). V shed 6 bases and J shed 1 base, with 6 bases lying between them. The CDR3 is 13 residues long. CDR1 and CDR2 from the germline V gene are MNHEY and SMNVEV (reference sequence). CDR3: CASRGQNTGELFF. In DNA form, the CDR3 reads TGTGCCAGCAGGGGACAGAACACCGGGGAGCTGTTTTTT.

This chain links TRBV29-1 with TRBJ2-3; TRBD2 aligns across 9 bases. Germline CDR1 SQVTM, CDR2 ANQGSEA. V lost 7 bases, J lost 2 bases, and 10 bases stayed unmatched. The CDR3 length is 15 residues. CDR3 nucleotides: TGCAGCGCCACCCAGCGGGGGGATATCACAGATACGCAGTATTTT. Protein sequence: CSATQRGDITDTQYF.

This clone was seen just once. The V gene is TRBV29-1, the J gene TRBJ2-4; D might be TRBD1 (5 bases). The length of the CDR3 is 14 residues. The V gene lost 0 bases and the J gene lost 6 bases, with 12 bases spanning the gap. Per the germline V gene, CDR1 is SQVTM and CDR2 is ANQGSEA. The chain's CDR3 is CSVEDLQGGNIQYF. In nucleotides, the CDR3 is TGCAGCGTTGAAGATCTCCAGGGTGGAAACATTCAGTACTTC.

This rearrangement joins TRBV6-1 to TRBJ2-1, with 10 bases fitting TRBD1. Germline values: CDR1 MNHNS, CDR2 SASEGT. This CDR3 region has 15 residues. Germline trimming cut 4 bases from V and 8 bases from J; bases unmatched to any gene: 8. The CDR3 region has the DNA TGTGCCAGCAGTGTTCCGGGACAGGGGAGGTATGAGCAGTTCTTC. Protein sequence: CASSVPGQGRYEQFF.

This chain connects TRBV18 to TRBJ2-7; 7 nucleotides match TRBD1. Trimming cost V 4 bases and J 3 bases; bases outside gene matches: 6. Germline assignment: CDR1 KGHSH and CDR2 LQKENI. The length of the CDR3 is 14 residues. The CDR3 region is CASSRGQTDYEQYF. The CDR3 coding sequence is TGTGCCAGCTCACGGGGACAGACCGACTACGAGCAGTACTTC. The full variable domain, completed using reference TRBV18 and TRBJ2-7, is NAGVMQNPRHLVRRRGQEARLRCSPMKGHSHVYWYRQLPEEGLKFMVYLQKENIIDESGMPKERFSAEFPKEGPSILRIQQVVRGDSAAYFCASSRGQTDYEQYFGPGTRLTVT.

The rearrangement uses TRBV11-2 and TRBJ2-1, with 8 bases lining up with TRBD2. Germline lookup yields CDR1 SGHAT and CDR2 FQNNGV. The CDR3 spans 16 residues. V gave up 0 bases and J gave up 10 bases; unmatched junction bases: 11. CDR3 in DNA: TGTGCCAGCAGCTTAGAAGTGACTAGCGATTTCAGAGAGCAGTTCTTC. Translation gives CASSLEVTSDFREQFF.

This chain joins TRBV13 and TRBJ2-7; TRBD1 matches 7 bases. The junction had 9 bases not matched to a gene; V was cut back by 0 bases and J by 4 bases. The CDR3 is 16 residues long. Germline assignment: CDR1 PRHDT and CDR2 FYEKMQ (reference sequence). The CDR3 DNA reads as TGTGCCAGCAGCTTAGGAGGGGGCCCGTGGAGGTACGAGCAGTACTTC. Its translation is CASSLGGGPWRYEQYF.

The chain combines TRBV7-2 with TRBJ1-5; unclear D gene. Germline V gene sequence: CDR1 SGHTA, CDR2 FQGNSA. This CDR3 region has 14 residues. V was clipped by 5 bases and J by 4 bases, with 12 bases between them. The CDR3, as DNA: TGTGCCAGCAGCCCAGGATCGGGAAATCAGCCCCAGCATTTT. It translates to CASSPGSGNQPQHF.

The chain carries TRBV5-1 and TRBJ2-5; 7 bases map to TRBD2. This CDR3 has 15 amino acids. Germline loops: CDR1 SGHRS, CDR2 YFSETQ. The V segment lost 0 bases and the J segment 0 bases; nucleotides outside the gene matches: 2. As DNA, the CDR3 is TGCGCCAGCAGCTTGGCAGCGGGGAACCAAGAGACCCAGTACTTC. Translating gives CASSLAAGNQETQYF. The variable domain in full, completed from reference TRBV5-1 and TRBJ2-5, reads KAGVTQTPRYLIKTRGQQVTLSCSPISGHRSVSWYQQTPGQGLQFLFEYFSETQRNKGNFPGRFSGRQFSNSRSEMNVSTLELGDSALYLCASSLAAGNQETQYFGPGTRLLVL.

The chain recombines TRBV5-4 with TRBJ1-4, with D maybe TRBD1 (6 bases). Germline CDR1 SGHNT, CDR2 YYREEE (reference sequence). Trimming shortened V by 0 bases and J by 5 bases, and 14 bases separated the two germline ends. This CDR3 spans 16 amino acids. In nucleotides, the CDR3 is TGTGCCAGCAGCTTGGCAGGGGCCACAATAAATGAAAAACTGTTTTTT. Amino acids: CASSLAGATINEKLFF.

The V call is TRBV9, the J call TRBJ2-5; TRBD2 is a possible D gene (6 bases). CDR3 size: 15 residues. Germline CDR1 SGDLS, CDR2 YYNGEE. Trimming took off 0 bases at V and 4 bases at J, with 13 bases between the two ends. The CDR3 region is CASSVATSNGETQYF. Here the CDR3 DNA reads TGTGCCAGCAGCGTAGCAACTAGCAACGGAGAGACCCAGTACTTC.

The DNA of the CDR3 is TGTGCCAGTAGTATAGAGGACAGCTCTGGAAACACCATATATTTT. Its translation is CASSIEDSSGNTIYF. The chain combines TRBV19 with TRBJ1-3, with D tentatively TRBD1 (6 bases). Trimming left V 0 bases short and J 0 bases short, with 6 bases between. The CDR3 has 15 residues. Germline CDR1 LNHDA, CDR2 SQIVND (reference sequence).

CDR3 region: CASSPKQGSYEQYF. In nucleotides, the CDR3 is TGTGCCAGCAGCCCGAAACAGGGCTCCTACGAGCAGTACTTC. The chain carries TRBV7-9 and TRBJ2-7; the D gene is possibly TRBD1 (6 bases). This CDR3 is built from 14 residues. Germline loops: CDR1 SEHNR, CDR2 FQNEAQ (reference sequence). The germline V and J ends were trimmed by 5 bases and 0 bases, with 11 bases remaining between them.

CDR3 sequence: CASATPGQGYNEQFF. In DNA, the CDR3 is TGTGCCAGCGCAACCCCGGGACAGGGATACAATGAGCAGTTCTTC. The chain uses TRBV2 and TRBJ2-1; 9 bases map to TRBD1. The CDR3 is made up of 15 amino acids. Germline V gives CDR1 SNHLY, CDR2 FYNNEI. V lost 8 bases and J lost 4; bases outside the gene matches: 9.

This chain connects TRBV6-1 to TRBJ1-3; TRBD1 is a possible D gene (6 bases). Trimming removed 3 bases at V and 4 bases at J, with 16 bases between. CDR1 is MNHNS, CDR2 SASEGT, per germline. The CDR3 has 16 amino acids. The CDR3 sequence is CASSDNGAGVGNTIYF. The CDR3 region has the DNA TGTGCCAGCAGTGACAATGGGGCAGGGGTCGGAAACACCATATATTTT.

The gene calls are TRBV2 and TRBJ2-7, with D possibly TRBD2 on 5 matching bases. Trimming removed 4 bases at V and 1 base at J, with 14 bases between. The CDR3 length is 15 residues. The germline V gene encodes CDR1 SNHLY and CDR2 FYNNEI. As DNA, the CDR3 is TGTGCCAGCAGTGGAGGGATTCACCTTTCCTACGAGCAGTACTTC. Translation: CASSGGIHLSYEQYF.

Only a few counts were recorded for this clone. The chain is built from TRBV2 and TRBJ1-2, with TRBD1 as a possible D gene (6 bases). V gave up 0 bases and J gave up 5 bases, with 13 bases separating them. This CDR3 spans 15 amino acids. CDR1 is SNHLY, CDR2 FYNNEI, per germline. CDR3 sequence: CASSEAGGAGYGYTF. Written as DNA, the CDR3 is TGTGCCAGCAGTGAAGCAGGGGGGGCCGGGTATGGCTACACCTTC.

J is TRBJ1-1 and V is TRBV29-1, with D hard to call. The CDR3 contains 15 residues. The germline V and J ends were trimmed by 1 base and 3 bases, with 15 bases remaining between them. Germline V CDR1 and CDR2: SQVTM, ANQGSEA. Written as DNA, the CDR3 is TGCAGCGTTGAAGGGGTATATCTGCGGGACACTGAAGCTTTCTTT. The encoded protein is CSVEGVYLRDTEAFF.

CDR3 in amino acids: CASSPTGPYEQYF. CDR3 coding DNA: TGTGCCAGCTCACCAACAGGCCCGTACGAGCAGTACTTC. The chain combines TRBV18 with TRBJ2-7; possibly TRBD1 for D (5 bases). The CDR3 runs 13 residues. Trimming took 2 bases from V and 4 from J, leaving 9 bases between them. In germline, CDR1 is KGHSH, CDR2 LQKENI.

V gene TRBV11-3 combines with J gene TRBJ2-7; a possible D gene is TRBD2 (6 bases). V was trimmed by 2 bases and J by 0 bases, leaving 11 bases between them. This CDR3 comprises 15 residues. CDR1 is SGHNT and CDR2 is YENEEA in the germline V gene. The CDR3 DNA sequence: TGTGCCAGCAGCTTACGAGGCGGGGTCTCCTACGAGCAGTACTTC. Amino acids: CASSLRGGVSYEQYF.

This clone was seen a handful of times. This chain uses TRBV2 with TRBJ2-3, with D possibly TRBD1 on 6 matching bases. The CDR3 loop spans 13 amino acids. Between the trimmed V and J ends, which lost 6 bases and 5 bases, there was a span of 12 bases. Germline CDR1 and CDR2: SNHLY and FYNNEI. CDR3 sequence: CASRWTEGDTQYF. The CDR3 coding sequence is TGTGCCAGCAGATGGACAGAGGGAGATACGCAGTATTTT.

J is TRBJ1-2 and V is TRBV6-1; a weak D match, TRBD1 (6 bases). The CDR3 spans 15 residues. With 6 bases removed from V and 8 bases from J, the gap between germline ends came to 22 bases. Per germline, CDR1 MNHNS and CDR2 SASEGT. The CDR3, as DNA: TGTGCCAGCAGATACAGGGTAATCAGCTCAGGGGGCTACACCTTC. Protein product: CASRYRVISSGGYTF.

The chain joins TRBV7-6 to TRBJ2-1; the match to TRBD1 covers 8 bases. The V gene end was trimmed by 2 bases and the J gene end by 0 bases; junction bases not matched to a gene: 15. The CDR3 runs to 20 residues. CDR1 and CDR2 from the germline V gene are SGHVS and FNYEAQ. Here the CDR3 reads CASSLRPNQLTGGSYNEQFF. CDR3 DNA sequence: TGTGCCAGCAGCTTACGGCCGAACCAGCTCACAGGGGGCTCCTACAATGAGCAGTTCTTC.

J is TRBJ1-1 and V is TRBV10-3, with 8 bases that match TRBD1. This CDR3 has 14 amino acids. CDR1 ENHRY and CDR2 SYGVKD come from the germline V gene. V shed 6 bases, J shed 1 base, and the junction held 4 bases outside the gene matches. CDR3 amino acids: CAIRRTGTNTEAFF. The CDR3 nucleotides read TGTGCCATCAGGAGGACAGGGACGAACACTGAAGCTTTCTTT.